This T cell receptor beta chain emerged from a study of T-cell memory formation after mild COVID-19. TCRdb independently ran MiXCR on the 5' RACE reads; one entry per CDR3 protein. The data show a few hundred thousand distinct CDR3 sequences, under 30% seen once. The length of the CDR3 is 16 residues. V lost 0 bases and J lost 2; bases outside the gene matches: 7. CDR1 is SGHTA, CDR2 FQGTGA, per germline. This clonotype was sampled from an adult woman who had mild COVID-19 (a few samples of this study predate the infection). Cell type and time point are not known. Sequenced sample: PBMCs or a T cell subset sorted from them (not recorded which). The rearrangement uses TRBV7-3 and TRBJ2-7; 7 bases are shared with TRBD2. CDR3 region: CASSLTGASGPYEQYF. DNA for the CDR3: TGTGCCAGCAGCTTAACTGGGGCTAGCGGTCCCTACGAGCAGTACTTC.